Included here is one T cell receptor (beta chain) sequence, with context. What it recognizes is unknown. The data are from a study of shared clonotypes between healthy human individuals. Across the study: Donors, aged 18 to 49, were a couple of women and a few men.

The protocol was immunoSEQ multiplex PCR, while the TCRdb copy is restricted to in-frame clones and leaves out a portion. The sample lists roughly 500,000 clones, 70% to 80% seen once, with 10% to 15% in the top ten. Study-wide results and limits: Limitation of the genetic and exposure-history diversity represented came from the few donors.

The CDR3 has 13 amino acids. V dropped 9 bases and J dropped 6; count of bases not matched to a gene: 2. CDR1 is LNHDA and CDR2 is SQIVND in the germline V gene (reference sequence). The sample comprised PBMCs. The V call is TRBV19, the J call TRBJ2-1; 13 bases align to TRBD2. The TCR was taken from a woman aged 40 to 49 in good health. Some clones in this sample may be carry-over from other donors' samples. The CDR3, as DNA: TGTGCCAGCAGGACTAGCGGGGGCAATGAGCAGTTCTTC. Translated: CASRTSGGNEQFF.